These T cell receptor beta chains were read from a single sample in a study of response to subunit inactivated influenza vaccine. TCRdb reprocessed the RT-PCR reads with MiXCR, giving one entry per CDR3 protein. The data hold about 190,000 distinct CDR3 sequences, with around an eighth observed a single time. Sequencing was performed on CD8+ T cells sorted from PBMCs, taken 5 days after vaccination. All receptors come from a man between 45 and 60 years old who received an inactivated influenza vaccine. Each CDR3 is given with its conserved first and last residue. The D gene is left open where the match is weak. For some rows the clone size is stated as once, few or many, or as a class when expanded; others skip it.

NA | TRBJ2-7 | TRBV6-1 | once | TGTGCCCCTCAAGGGTCCAGGGCGATAGACGAGCAGTACTTC | CAPQGSRAIDEQYF
TRBD1 | TRBJ2-1 | TRBV2 | NA | TGTGCCAGCAGTACCGGGACAGGGATTTTC | CASSTGTGIF
NA | TRBJ1-3 | TRBV27 | NA | TGTGCCAGCAGGGAGACAGCGTTCTCTGGAAACACCATATATTTT | CASRETAFSGNTIYF
TRBD1 | TRBJ1-1 | TRBV2 | few | TGTGCCAGCAGTTGGGACAGCAACACTGAAGCTTTCTTT | CASSWDSNTEAFF
NA | TRBJ2-7 | TRBV25-1 | few | TGTGCCAGCAGTGAAGTAGGACGGGAGACGTGGTACGAGCAGTACTTC | CASSEVGRETWYEQYF
NA | TRBJ1-1 | TRBV30 | NA | TGTGCCTGGAGTTTGAACCCCGGGGCTGAAGCTTTCTTT | CAWSLNPGAEAFF
NA | TRBJ2-5 | TRBV6-2/TRBV6-3 | many | TGTGCCAGCAGTCGAACGCCCGCTAGCGCCGTAGAAGAGACCCAGTACTTC | CASSRTPASAVEETQYF
TRBD1 | TRBJ1-6 | TRBV27 | NA | TGTGCCAGCAGATCGGACAGGGAGTTTTCACCCCTCCACTTT | CASRSDREFSPLHF
TRBD1 | TRBJ2-3 | TRBV29-1 | few | TGCAGCGTTGAACTTAGGGGGCGCATCACAGATACGCAGTATTTT | CSVELRGRITDTQYF
NA | TRBJ1-5 | TRBV5-6 | many | TGTGCCAGCAGCTTGAGTCTCACCTCTAATCAGCCCCAGCATTTT | CASSLSLTSNQPQHF
TRBD2 | TRBJ2-5 | TRBV7-2 | NA | TGTGCCAGCGAAGGGGAGGGAGGTGAGACCCAGTACTTC | CASEGEGGETQYF
TRBD2 | TRBJ2-1 | TRBV6-1 | once | TGTGCCAGCAGTGAACTTACCTTAGCGGGAGGGAATCAGTTCTTC | CASSELTLAGGNQFF
NA | TRBJ2-3 | TRBV11-1 | few | TGTGCCAGCAGCCACGGACATCACCGGGACTTACGCACAGATACGCAGTATTTT | CASSHGHHRDLRTDTQYF
NA | TRBJ2-7 | TRBV25-1 | NA | TGTGCCAGCCGAACAGGGTTCGAGCAGTACTTC | CASRTGFEQYF
TRBD1 | TRBJ1-1 | TRBV4-1 | NA | TGCGCCAGCAGCGAGACAGGGGGTGACACTGAAGCTTTCTTT | CASSETGGDTEAFF
NA | TRBJ2-1 | TRBV6-6 | NA | TGTGCCAGCAGTTACGTCAGAAACAATGAGCAGTTCTTC | CASSYVRNNEQFF
TRBD2 | TRBJ2-5 | TRBV7-8 | few | TGTGCCAGCAGCCTGGGACTAGCGGTAATGGGCGAGACCCAGTACTTC | CASSLGLAVMGETQYF
TRBD1 | TRBJ1-2 | TRBV27 | many | TGTGCCAGCAGTATGACAGGGACAGGCTATGGCTACACCTTC | CASSMTGTGYGYTF
TRBD2 | TRBJ2-7 | TRBV2 | few | TGTGCAGTAGGGACTAGCGGGAGAACCGAGCAGTACTTC | CAVGTSGRTEQYF
NA | TRBJ2-7 | TRBV5-1 | NA | TGCGCCAGCAGCTTCAGTACGGGGGAGAGCTACGAGCAGTACTTC | CASSFSTGESYEQYF
TRBD1 | TRBJ1-2 | TRBV6-1 | NA | TGTGCCAGCAGTGGACAGGGGTACTATGGCTACACCTTC | CASSGQGYYGYTF
NA | TRBJ2-1 | TRBV6-5 | many | TGTGCCAGCAGTTACACCAGACAGGGGAGGGATGAGCAGTTCTTC | CASSYTRQGRDEQFF
TRBD2 | TRBJ2-1 | TRBV6-2/TRBV6-3 | NA | TGTGCCAGCAGTTACTCAACTAGCGGGGGCCCCTCCAATGAGCAGTTCTTC | CASSYSTSGGPSNEQFF
TRBD2 | TRBJ2-7 | TRBV14 | NA | TGTGCCAGCAGGGAACTAGCGGGAGCGGATGAGCAGTACTTC | CASRELAGADEQYF
NA | TRBJ2-1 | TRBV6-5 | NA | TGTGCCAGCAGCTCCGGGGCCAACGAGCAGTTCTTC | CASSSGANEQFF
TRBD1 | TRBJ1-6 | TRBV28 | NA | TGTGCCAGCAGTATCCCAACAGGGGTTGAATCACCCCTCCACTTT | CASSIPTGVESPLHF
TRBD2 | TRBJ2-7 | TRBV28 | NA | TGTGCCAGCAGCTCTAGCGGGGGGGGAAGGGAGCAGTACTTC | CASSSSGGGREQYF
NA | TRBJ2-5 | TRBV7-9 | few | TGTGCCAGCAGCTTCCTTTCACGGGAGAACCAAGAGACCCAGTACTTC | CASSFLSRENQETQYF
TRBD2 | TRBJ2-3 | TRBV7-2 | NA | TGTGCAAGCAGCTTGGCTAGCGGGAGATGGGCAGATACGCAGTATTTT | CASSLASGRWADTQYF
TRBD1 | TRBJ1-2 | TRBV7-9 | many | TGTGCCAGCAGCGAATCGGGGACAGGGTATGGCTACACCTTC | CASSESGTGYGYTF
TRBD2 | TRBJ2-5 | TRBV6-1 | NA | TGTGCCAGCAGTGAAGGACTGGGACTAGCACGAGAGACCCAGTACTTC | CASSEGLGLARETQYF
NA | TRBJ2-3 | TRBV7-9 | NA | TGTGCCAGCAGCTTCCAACCGGGGGACACAGATACGCAGTATTTT | CASSFQPGDTDTQYF
NA | TRBJ1-1 | TRBV20-1 | few | TGCAGTGCTAGAGCGAGGGGTCCCACTGAAGCTTTCTTT | CSARARGPTEAFF
TRBD1 | TRBJ2-1 | TRBV7-2 | NA | TGTGCCAGCAGCTTAAGGGGGCCAGCCTACAATGAGCAGTTCTTC | CASSLRGPAYNEQFF
NA | TRBJ2-5 | TRBV12-3/TRBV12-4 | few | TGTGCCAGCAGTTTTACAGGGAGACAAGAGACCCAGTACTTC | CASSFTGRQETQYF
NA | TRBJ2-1 | TRBV15 | few | TGTGCCACCAGCAGGGACGCTGGAGGGAATGAGCAGTTCTTC | CATSRDAGGNEQFF
NA | TRBJ1-1 | TRBV12-3/TRBV12-4 | NA | TGTGCCAGCAGACCCGACAGGCGGAACACTGAAGCTTTCTTT | CASRPDRRNTEAFF
NA | TRBJ1-2 | TRBV27 | few | TGTGCCAGCAGTTTCAGAGCCTCTAACTATGGCTACACCTTC | CASSFRASNYGYTF
NA | TRBJ2-1 | TRBV15 | NA | TGTGCCACCAGCAGAGTAGGGGGGCCCTACAATGAGCAGTTCTTC | CATSRVGGPYNEQFF
NA | TRBJ1-1 | TRBV6-2/TRBV6-3 | medium-sized | TGTGCCAGCAGTAAAACAGAGATGAACACTGAAGCTTTCTTT | CASSKTEMNTEAFF
TRBD1 | TRBJ1-2 | TRBV15 | few | TGTGCCACCAGCAGAGAACCGCAGGGGGCATACTATGGCTACACCTTC | CATSREPQGAYYGYTF
TRBD2 | TRBJ2-7 | TRBV20-1 | NA | TGCAGTGCTCGCCTAGCGGCCTCCTACGAGCAGTACTTC | CSARLAASYEQYF
NA | TRBJ2-7 | TRBV28 | many | TGTGCCAGCAGGACAGGTTGGGAGCAGTACTTC | CASRTGWEQYF
NA | TRBJ1-3 | TRBV6-1 | few | TGTGCCAGCAGTCCCGATGGCTCTGGAAACACCATATATTTT | CASSPDGSGNTIYF
NA | TRBJ2-5 | TRBV7-9 | few | TGTGCCAGCAGCTCGACATACCAAGAGACCCAGTACTTC | CASSSTYQETQYF
NA | TRBJ1-1 | TRBV19 | many | TGTGCCAGTAGTATACGGCTGGGCACTGAAGCTTTCTTT | CASSIRLGTEAFF
NA | TRBJ1-1 | TRBV10-3 | few | TGTGCCATCAGTGAGTTGTGGGTGAACACTGAAGCTTTCTTT | CAISELWVNTEAFF